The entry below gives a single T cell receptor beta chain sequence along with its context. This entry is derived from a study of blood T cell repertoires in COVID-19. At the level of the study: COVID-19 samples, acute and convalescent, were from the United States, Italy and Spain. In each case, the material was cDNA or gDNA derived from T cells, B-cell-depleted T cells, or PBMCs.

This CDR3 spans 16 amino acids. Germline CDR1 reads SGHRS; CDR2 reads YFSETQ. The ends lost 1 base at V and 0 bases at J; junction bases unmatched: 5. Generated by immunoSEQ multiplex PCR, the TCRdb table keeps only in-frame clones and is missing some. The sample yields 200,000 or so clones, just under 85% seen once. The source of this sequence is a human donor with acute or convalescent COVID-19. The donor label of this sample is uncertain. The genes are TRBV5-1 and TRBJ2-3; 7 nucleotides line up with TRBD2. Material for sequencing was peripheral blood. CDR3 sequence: CASSLPSGPSTDTQYF. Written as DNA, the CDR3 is TGCGCCAGCAGCTTGCCTAGCGGCCCTAGCACAGATACGCAGTATTTT.